The next 14 T cell receptor beta chains were all read from a single sample in a study of blood T cells in healthy people across ages. With a J-beta primer mix and a sample-barcoded 5' primer, a second PCR ran about 7 to 12 cycles. TCRdb analysed the 5' RACE reads with MiXCR anew, one entry per CDR3 protein. This table has 910,000 or so distinct CDR3 sequences, roughly 51% appearing once. The sequencing sample was made of blood. The receptors were sampled from a woman in her fifties or sixties in good health.

The chain carries TRBV7-9 and TRBJ2-2; 9 bases are shared with TRBD1. Germline assignment: CDR1 SEHNR and CDR2 FQNEAQ (reference sequence). CDR3 length: 20 residues. The V gene end was trimmed by 2 bases and the J gene end by 3 bases; junction bases not matched to a gene: 16. CDR3 region: CASSLRAAARDREDTGELFF. DNA of the CDR3: TGTGCCAGCAGCTTACGTGCCGCCGCCCGGGACAGGGAGGACACCGGGGAGCTGTTTTTT.

As DNA, the CDR3 is TGTGCCAGCAGCGCCGAGAACACTGAAGCTTTCTTT. It translates to CASSAENTEAFF. The rearrangement links TRBV12-3 or TRBV12-4 to TRBJ1-1; D remains unclear. The CDR3 sequence is 12 residues long. The ends were cut back, 6 bases at V and 1 base at J, with 6 bases in the middle.

The chain joins TRBV29-1 to TRBJ1-2, with a weak D call TRBD1 (5 bases). Germline V gene data show CDR1 as SQVTM and CDR2 as ANQGSEA. The CDR3 contains 15 residues. Trimming cost V 6 bases and J 5 bases, with 22 bases left between them. The CDR3 is CSVDGTQMGKYGYTF. In nucleotides, the CDR3 is TGCAGCGTCGATGGGACCCAGATGGGGAAATATGGCTACACCTTC.

The chain combines TRBV15 with TRBJ2-7; TRBD1 matches 7 bases. The J call may not be correct, given that the DNA end is closer to TRBJ2-5. Germline loops: CDR1 LNHNV, CDR2 YYDKDF (reference sequence). There are 15 residues in the CDR3. The DNA of the CDR3 is TGTGCCACCAGCAGATACGAGGGGGCGGGAGAGACCCAGTACTTC. Translated, it gives CATSRYEGAGETQYF.

This clonotype has a handful of counts. This chain joins TRBV15 and TRBJ2-4, with D perhaps being TRBD1 or TRBD2 (5 bases each). V gave up 3 bases and J gave up 2 bases, with 14 bases separating them. This CDR3 has 16 residues. Germline assignment: CDR1 LNHNV and CDR2 YYDKDF (reference sequence). The CDR3: CATSSLPSGPKNIQYF. The CDR3 nucleotides read TGTGCCACCAGCAGCCTCCCATCGGGACCCAAAAACATTCAGTACTTC.

V is TRBV30 and J is TRBJ1-2; 9 bases fit TRBD1. Germline loops: CDR1 GTSNPN, CDR2 SVGIG (reference sequence). This CDR3 comprises 14 residues. V shed 3 bases and J 7 bases; nucleotides not matched to a gene: 9. The CDR3 region is CAWRATGGSGGYTF. The CDR3 coding sequence is TGTGCCTGGAGGGCGACAGGGGGGAGTGGTGGCTACACCTTC.

A few counts support this clonotype. The chain has TRBV5-6 and TRBJ2-5; D call uncertain. TRBJ2-7 explains the end of the DNA better; the J call may be wrong. The germline CDR1 and CDR2 sequences are SGHDT and YYEEEE. There are 13 residues in the CDR3. The CDR3 region has the DNA TGTGCCAGCAGACCCCTTCTGGATCACGAGCAGTACTTC. Translating gives CASRPLLDHEQYF.

This chain links TRBV7-2 with TRBJ2-5; D is possibly TRBD1 (6 bases). Deletions cut 3 bases from V and 10 bases from J, with 21 bases between. Germline V CDR1 and CDR2: SGHTA, FQGNSA. CDR3 length equals 15 residues. Here the CDR3 reads CASSLKTGDPGDQYF. The CDR3 DNA reads as TGTGCCAGCAGCTTGAAGACAGGTGATCCAGGGGACCAGTACTTC.

This clonotype was counted a single time. The V and J genes are TRBV7-9 and TRBJ2-5; TRBD2 matches 7 bases. CDR1 is SEHNR and CDR2 is FQNEAQ in the germline V gene (reference sequence). The J segment lost 13 bases and the V segment lost 4 bases, leaving 18 bases of the junction unmatched. This CDR3 has 15 amino acids. CDR3 nucleotides: TGTGCCAGCAGCTCGGCTGGGGGGAGGGCCGACGAGCGGTACTTC. Translation: CASSSAGGRADERYF.

The rearrangement joins TRBV21-1 to TRBJ2-7; the table's TRBD2 call for D was not verified on the DNA. TRBV21-1 counts as a pseudogene. The CDR3 covers 15 residues. This CDR3 is CASSKGALASYEQYF. DNA for the CDR3: TGTGCCAGCAGCAAAGGGGCACTCGCTTCCTACGAGCAGTACTTC.

The CDR3 DNA is TGTGCCAGCAGCGGCAGGGGGCTAAGAAACTATGGCTACACCTTC. The encoded protein is CASSGRGLRNYGYTF. The chain has TRBV9 and TRBJ1-2; 8 bases map to TRBD1. The CDR3 is 15 amino acids. Unmatched junction bases numbered 6, after V lost 3 bases and J lost 2 bases. Germline V lookup: CDR1 SGDLS, CDR2 YYNGEE. Using reference TRBV9 and TRBJ1-2 for the parts outside the CDR3, the full variable domain is DSGVTQTPKHLITATGQRVTLRCSPRSGDLSVYWYQQSLDQGLQFLIQYYNGEERAKGNILERFSAQQFPDLHSELNLSSLELGDSALYFCASSGRGLRNYGYTFGSGTRLTVV.

This clonotype was counted only a few times. The V call is TRBV20-1, the J call TRBJ2-1; D might be TRBD2 (6 bases). V lost 3 bases and J lost 14, with 14 bases in between. CDR3 length: 11 residues. The germline gives CDR1 DFQATT, CDR2 SNEGSKA (reference sequence). CDR3 sequence (DNA): TGCAGTGCTAGCGTCCGGGAGTTTGAGTTCTTC. Translated: CSASVREFEFF.

The chain is built from TRBV5-1 and TRBJ2-7; TRBD1 agrees at 7 bases. With V trimmed by 3 bases and J by 3 bases, 6 bases remained unmatched. CDR3 length: 14 amino acids. CDR1 is SGHRS, CDR2 YFSETQ, per germline. The CDR3 spells CASSSSRGYYEQYF. The CDR3 region has the DNA TGCGCCAGCAGCTCCTCCAGGGGGTACTACGAGCAGTACTTC. The full variable domain, completed using reference TRBV5-1 and TRBJ2-7, is KAGVTQTPRYLIKTRGQQVTLSCSPISGHRSVSWYQQTPGQGLQFLFEYFSETQRNKGNFPGRFSGRQFSNSRSEMNVSTLELGDSALYLCASSSSRGYYEQYFGPGTRLTVT.

This chain's CDR3 is CASSQVPARDTQYF. In DNA, the CDR3 is TGTGCCAGCAGCCAAGTCCCGGCCAGGGATACGCAGTATTTT. This chain joins TRBV3-1 and TRBJ2-3; the D is unclear. CDR1 and CDR2 (germline): LGHDT, YNNKEL (reference sequence). This CDR3 is built from 14 residues. V lost 1 base, J lost 6 bases, and 11 bases lay in between.